These 5 T cell receptor beta chains were sequenced from one sample in a study of cytomegalovirus exposure and HLA in healthy donors. Both 60 Vbeta primers and 13 Jbeta primers went into the PCR. TCRdb keeps only in-frame clones here, not all; method: immunoSEQ multiplex PCR. Among around 100,000 clones listed, approximately 73% were seen once. Material: PBMCs. The receptor source for this set is a woman between 45 and 65 years old in good health and CMV-seropositive.

The J gene is TRBJ2-5, the V gene TRBV19; 9 bases fit TRBD2. The junction had 7 bases not matched to a gene; V was cut back by 6 bases and J by 5 bases. Germline values: CDR1 LNHDA, CDR2 SQIVND (reference sequence). CDR3 length: 14 amino acids. The CDR3 reads CASRMRGGEETQYF. Here the CDR3 DNA reads TGTGCCAGTAGGATGCGGGGGGGTGAGGAGACCCAGTACTTC. Full variable domain (rest looked up from reference TRBV19 and TRBJ2-5): DGGITQSPKYLFRKEGQNVTLSCEQNLNHDAMYWYRQDPGQGLRLIYYSQIVNDFQKGDIAEGYSVSREKKESFPLTVTSAQKNPTAFYLCASRMRGGEETQYFGPGTRLLVL.

J is TRBJ1-5 and V is TRBV12-5; a weak D match, TRBD1 (5 bases). The CDR3 is made up of 16 amino acids. V shed 6 bases and J shed 0 bases, with 15 bases lying between them. Germline loops: CDR1 LGHNT, CDR2 FRNRAP. The CDR3 DNA is TGTGCTAGTGGCCCACCTGACAGCAATAGCAATCAGCCCCAGCATTTT. It yields the protein CASGPPDSNSNQPQHF.

This clone has a single count. The rearrangement links TRBV11-2 to TRBJ2-1, with 8 bases identical to TRBD2. After removal of 1 base from V and 2 bases from J, the junction contained 1 base not matched to a gene. The CDR3 consists of 15 residues. The germline V gene encodes CDR1 SGHAT and CDR2 FQNNGV. CDR3 amino acids: CASSLGREAYNEQFF. The CDR3 DNA reads as TGTGCCAGCAGCTTAGGGCGGGAGGCCTACAATGAGCAGTTCTTC. The full variable domain, in which reference TRBV11-2 and TRBJ2-1 provide the parts outside the CDR3, is EAGVAQSPRYKIIEKRQSVAFWCNPISGHATLYWYQQILGQGPKLLIQFQNNGVVDDSQLPKDRFSAERLKGVDSTLKIQPAKLEDSAVYLCASSLGREAYNEQFFGPGTRLTVL.

Points on this clone: A junction boundary mismatches the germline segment, possibly from a read error. V and J are TRBV7-7 and TRBJ2-1, with D perhaps TRBD1 (5 bases). Per the germline V gene, CDR1 is SSHAT and CDR2 is FNYEAQ (reference sequence). The CDR3 loop spans 15 amino acids. The CDR3 DNA sequence: TGTGCTAGCAGCCCCGATGTAGGGGTTTACAATGAGCAGTTCTTC. Its protein is CASSPDVGVYNEQFF. Using reference TRBV7-7 and TRBJ2-1 for the parts outside the CDR3, the full variable domain is GAGVSQSPRYKVTKRGQDVTLRCDPISSHATLYWYQQALGQGPEFLTYFNYEAQPDKSGLPSDRFSAERPEGSISTLTIQRTEQRDSAMYRCASSPDVGVYNEQFFGPGTRLTVL.

This clone was detected a few times. The chain combines TRBV10-2 with TRBJ1-2, with a tentative D call TRBD1 (5 bases). The CDR3 is 14 residues long. Germline CDR1 is WSHSY and CDR2 is SAAADI. The V gene lost 8 bases and the J gene lost 2 bases, with 15 bases spanning the gap. The CDR3, as DNA: TGCGCCAGCGGCGGGGCAGGGATAAACTATGGCTACACCTTC. Translation gives CASGGAGINYGYTF.